The T cell receptor (beta chain) described here comes from a study of vaccination effects on CD4 cells after COVID-19. CDR1 is MDHEN, CDR2 SYDVKM, per germline. CDR3 size: 11 residues. V lost 7 bases and J lost 3, with 5 bases in between. Antigen-specific CD4+ T cells were expanded with viral peptide pools in the ViraFEST assay before sequencing. Scientists isolated CD4+ T cells after a roughly 10-day culture period ended. Each vaccine recipient was nucleocapsid antibody negative and had no prior SARS-CoV-2 infection. On day 3 and again on day 7, half the medium was replaced with IL-2 medium. Some clones are missing from TCRdb's copy, which holds only in-frame ones; the method was immunoSEQ multiplex PCR. Among tens of thousands of clones listed, 77% were seen once. This clone has just a few counts. The target antigen is unknown.

The receptor was derived from a human donor who received a COVID-19 vaccine. V usage is TRBV28 and J usage is TRBJ2-3; D unclear. Sample: CD4+ T cells from PBMCs cultured with HCoV-NL63 spike peptides, taken before COVID-19 vaccination. The DNA of the CDR3 is TGTGCCAGCACGAGTACAGATACGCAGTATTTT. Protein product: CASTSTDTQYF.